There are many counts of the clone carrying this T cell receptor beta chain. Its antigen remains unknown. Arm-PCR of CDR3 regions and iRepertoire HTBI primers were used to build TCR beta libraries. MiXCR was run by TCRdb on the multiplex PCR reads, yielding one entry per CDR3 protein. The table shows under 500,000 distinct CDR3 sequences, with about 20% occurring only once. These data are taken from a study of regulatory T cells in long-lasting Graves disease. Study background: In persistent Graves' disease, antithyroid drugs had been taken for over 5 years and TSH receptor antibodies stayed positive. Whole-study findings and limits: With persistent disease, TRBV28, TRBJ1-2 and TRBJ2-5 were the favored segments.

The V and J ends lost 6 bases and 3 bases, in that order; junction bases with no gene match: 7. This CDR3 is 16 amino acids long. Germline V lookup: CDR1 MDHEN, CDR2 SYDVKM. Noted time point: persistent/refractory GD, antithyroid drugs over 5 years with positive TRAb. From RNA extracted from PBMCs, the TCR library was made. Graves' disease diagnosis was established per American Thyroid Association guidelines. The source is a female donor with Graves disease. V gene TRBV28 combines with J gene TRBJ2-7; 14 bases match TRBD2. Here the sequenced sample was peripheral blood mononuclear cells (PBMCs), taken when the disease was refractory, from a patient treated with antithyroid drugs. CDR3 coding DNA: TGTGCCAGCAGCGGACTCGGGACTAGCGGGAGCTACGAGCAGTACTTC. This encodes CASSGLGTSGSYEQYF.